This is a list of T cell receptor beta chains from one sample in a study of blood T cells in healthy people across ages. TCRdb re-called the 5' RACE reads through MiXCR, storing one row per CDR3 protein. Of 590,000 or so distinct CDR3 sequences in the sample, about 28% were seen once. The sequenced material came from blood. The source is a woman older than 75 in good health. The conserved cysteine and the conserved F or W are not part of the CDR3 here. Fields, in order: J gene, V gene, clone size, CDR3 protein. Clone sizes are given selectively: once, few, many, or a class where the clone is expanded.

>TRBJ2-6|TRBV6-1|many
ASSGRGSRSGANVLT
>TRBJ2-3|TRBV7-9|many
ASSPDPGWGTDTQY
>TRBJ1-5|TRBV20-1|.
SATEPGTGWRNQPQH
>TRBJ1-2|TRBV12-3/TRBV12-4|.
ASSLTAQGRGYT
>TRBJ1-5|TRBV7-2|once
ASSLLAGGNQPQH
>TRBJ1-1|TRBV3-1|few
ASSHGTANTEAF
>TRBJ2-3|TRBV20-1|.
SAEGAIEDTQY
>TRBJ2-5|TRBV11-2|many
ASTGVELKETQY
>TRBJ2-7|TRBV15|.
ATRGAEHNEQY
>TRBJ1-2|TRBV7-9|many
ASSLGTGEYGYT
>TRBJ2-3|TRBV24-1|many
ATSDGGLAGNTDTQY
>TRBJ2-1|TRBV7-2|many
ASSFISTSGNNEQF
>TRBJ2-7|TRBV10-3|.
AISSGSHEQY
>TRBJ1-1|TRBV25-1|.
ASSVRFEAF
>TRBJ1-1|TRBV2|.
ATRRQGLNTEAF
>TRBJ2-3|TRBV20-1|.
SARDRMGNTDTQY
>TRBJ2-7|TRBV5-4|few
ASSLDRGGAAYNEQY
>TRBJ2-1|TRBV9|.
ASSVDPGGPYNEQF
>TRBJ1-2|TRBV20-1|.
SARASAGYGYT
>TRBJ1-1|TRBV5-1|few
ASSPTGTGNTEAF
>TRBJ1-5|TRBV5-1|few
ASSLTKCVKANQPQH